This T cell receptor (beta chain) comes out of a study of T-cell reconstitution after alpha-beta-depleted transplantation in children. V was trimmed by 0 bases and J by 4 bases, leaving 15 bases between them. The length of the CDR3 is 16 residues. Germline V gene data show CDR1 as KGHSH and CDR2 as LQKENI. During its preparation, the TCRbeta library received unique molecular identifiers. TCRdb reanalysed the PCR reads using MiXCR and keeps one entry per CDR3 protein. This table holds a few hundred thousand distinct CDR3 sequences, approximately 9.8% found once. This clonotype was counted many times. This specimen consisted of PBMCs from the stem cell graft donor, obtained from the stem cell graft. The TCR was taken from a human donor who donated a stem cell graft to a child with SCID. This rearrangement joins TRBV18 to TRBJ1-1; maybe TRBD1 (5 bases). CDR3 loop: CASSPPSSSGATEAFF. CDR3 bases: TGTGCCAGCTCACCACCCTCTAGCTCCGGGGCCACTGAAGCTTTCTTT.